This T cell receptor (beta chain) was identified in a study of T cells after yellow fever vaccination. This clonotype was counted at least ten times. After removal of 0 bases from V and 4 bases from J, the junction contained 5 bases not matched to a gene. CDR1 is DFQATT and CDR2 is SNEGSKA in the germline V gene (reference sequence). This CDR3 comprises 16 residues. Each CDR3 protein is one row after TCRdb ran MiXCR on the 5' RACE reads. The profile covers 27,000 or so distinct CDR3 sequences, with roughly 4.7% appearing a single time and around 40% taken by the ten largest. The source is a man between 18 and 29 years old who received the YFV17D yellow fever vaccine. The chain combines TRBV20-1 with TRBJ2-1; TRBD2 matches 11 bases. Sequences were derived from PBMCs, either bulk or a sorted T-cell subset (CD4+, CD8+, memory, or dextramer-sorted; not recorded which), sampled on the day of the yellow fever booster vaccination. The CDR3 loop reads CSARDRVAGGYNEQFF. The DNA for the CDR3 is TGCAGTGCTAGAGATCGGGTAGCGGGGGGGTACAATGAGCAGTTCTTC.